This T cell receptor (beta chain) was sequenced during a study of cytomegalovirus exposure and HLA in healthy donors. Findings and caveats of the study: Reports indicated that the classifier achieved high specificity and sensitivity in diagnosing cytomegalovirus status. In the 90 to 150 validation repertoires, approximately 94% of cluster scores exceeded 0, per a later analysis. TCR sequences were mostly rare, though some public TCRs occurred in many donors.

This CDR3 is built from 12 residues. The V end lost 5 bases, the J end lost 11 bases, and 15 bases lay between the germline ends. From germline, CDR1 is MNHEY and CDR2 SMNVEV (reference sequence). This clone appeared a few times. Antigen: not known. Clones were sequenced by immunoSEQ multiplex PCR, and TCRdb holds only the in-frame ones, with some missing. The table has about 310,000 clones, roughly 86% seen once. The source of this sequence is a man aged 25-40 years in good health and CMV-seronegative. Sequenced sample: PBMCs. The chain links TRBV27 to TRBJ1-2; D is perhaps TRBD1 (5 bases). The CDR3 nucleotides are TGTGCCAGCAGTGGGGGGACCGGGGGGTACACCTTC. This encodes CASSGGTGGYTF.